This note documents a single T cell receptor beta chain sequence. The method was immunoSEQ multiplex PCR; TCRdb's version includes in-frame clones alone and lacks a portion of them. The table records about 93,000 clones, just over 90% of them present only once. The data stem from a study of OX40 agonist ivuxolimab in advanced cancers. Study-level background: Patients with prior anti-PD-1, anti-PD-L1 or anti-CTLA-4 therapy were eligible; about 41% had some.

This clonotype was obtained from an adult with an advanced solid tumor such as melanoma, head and neck, liver or kidney cancer. Source: CD4+ or CD8+ T cells sorted from blood, taken in a trial of the OX40 agonist ivuxolimab.

The CDR3 reads CASSATTSGQETQYF. Written as DNA, the CDR3 is TGTGCCAGCTCAGCGACCACCAGCGGTCAAGAGACCCAGTACTTC. The rearrangement links TRBV18 to TRBJ2-5, with D tentatively TRBD2 (5 bases). Looked up from germline, CDR1 is KGHSH and CDR2 is LQKENI. V was clipped by 5 bases and J by 2 bases, with 15 bases between them. The CDR3 loop spans 15 amino acids.